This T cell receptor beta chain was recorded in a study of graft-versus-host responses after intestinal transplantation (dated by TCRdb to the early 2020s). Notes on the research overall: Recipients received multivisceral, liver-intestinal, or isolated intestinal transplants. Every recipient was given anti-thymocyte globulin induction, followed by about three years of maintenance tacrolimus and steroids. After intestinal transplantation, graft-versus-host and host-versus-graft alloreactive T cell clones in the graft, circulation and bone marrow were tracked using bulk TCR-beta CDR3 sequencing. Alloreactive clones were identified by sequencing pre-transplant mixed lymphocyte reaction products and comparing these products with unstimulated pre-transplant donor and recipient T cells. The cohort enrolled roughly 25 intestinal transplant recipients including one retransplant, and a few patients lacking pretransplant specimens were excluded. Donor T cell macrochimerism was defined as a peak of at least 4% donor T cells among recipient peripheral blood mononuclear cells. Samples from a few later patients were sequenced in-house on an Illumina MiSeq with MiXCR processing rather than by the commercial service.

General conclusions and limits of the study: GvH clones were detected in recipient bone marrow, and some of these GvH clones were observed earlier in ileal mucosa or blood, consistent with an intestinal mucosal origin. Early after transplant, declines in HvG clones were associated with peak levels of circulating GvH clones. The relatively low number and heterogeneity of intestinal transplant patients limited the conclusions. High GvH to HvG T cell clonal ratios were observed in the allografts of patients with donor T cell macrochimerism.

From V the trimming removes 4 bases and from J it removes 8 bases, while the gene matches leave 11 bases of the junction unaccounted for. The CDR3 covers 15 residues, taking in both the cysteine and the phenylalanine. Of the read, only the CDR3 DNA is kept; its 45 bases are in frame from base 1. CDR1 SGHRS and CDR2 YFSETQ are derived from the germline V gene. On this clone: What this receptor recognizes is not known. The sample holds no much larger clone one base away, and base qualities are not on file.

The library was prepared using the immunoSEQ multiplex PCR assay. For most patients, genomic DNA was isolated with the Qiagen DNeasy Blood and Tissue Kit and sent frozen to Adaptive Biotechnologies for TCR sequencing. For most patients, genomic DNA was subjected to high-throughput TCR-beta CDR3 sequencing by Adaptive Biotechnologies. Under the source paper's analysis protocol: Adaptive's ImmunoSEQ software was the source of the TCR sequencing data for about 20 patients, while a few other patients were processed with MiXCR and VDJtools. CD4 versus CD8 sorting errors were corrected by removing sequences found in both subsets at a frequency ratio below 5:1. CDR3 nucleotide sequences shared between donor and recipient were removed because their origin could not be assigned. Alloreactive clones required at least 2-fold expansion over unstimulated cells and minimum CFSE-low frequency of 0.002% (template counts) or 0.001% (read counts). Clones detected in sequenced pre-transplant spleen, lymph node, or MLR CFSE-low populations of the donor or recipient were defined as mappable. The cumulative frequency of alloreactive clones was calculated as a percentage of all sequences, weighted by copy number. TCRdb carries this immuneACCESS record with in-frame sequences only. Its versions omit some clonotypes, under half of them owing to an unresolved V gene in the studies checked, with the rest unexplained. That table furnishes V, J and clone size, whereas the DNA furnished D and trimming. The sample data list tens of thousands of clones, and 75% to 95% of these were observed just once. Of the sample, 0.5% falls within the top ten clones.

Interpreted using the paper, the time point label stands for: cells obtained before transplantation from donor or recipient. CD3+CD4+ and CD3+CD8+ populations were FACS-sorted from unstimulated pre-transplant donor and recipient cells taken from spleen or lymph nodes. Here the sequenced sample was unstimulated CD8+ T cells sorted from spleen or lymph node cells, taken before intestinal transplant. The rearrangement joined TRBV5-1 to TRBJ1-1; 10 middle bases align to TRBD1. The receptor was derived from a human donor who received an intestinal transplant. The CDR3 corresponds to CASSLGGTGEREAFF. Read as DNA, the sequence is TGCGCCAGCAGCCTTGGAGGGACAGGGGAACGGGAAGCTTTCTTT.